A selection of T cell receptor beta chains follows, all from one sample in a study of CD8 T cells in ankylosing spondylitis. TCRdb re-called the 5' RACE reads with MiXCR, one entry per CDR3 protein. The sample lists 300,000 to 400,000 distinct CDR3 sequences; roughly 15% were seen once. Sequenced: blood, either unsorted or a sorted T cell fraction (not recorded which). Source of these receptors: a male donor with ankylosing spondylitis or in good health (not recorded which). Both conserved end residues are part of each CDR3.

j_gene: TRBJ2-1; v_gene: TRBV5-5; CDR3aa: CASSPGTSGGIVEQFF
j_gene: TRBJ1-1; v_gene: TRBV5-1; CDR3aa: CASSMTGEVAEAFF
j_gene: TRBJ1-1; v_gene: TRBV4-1; CDR3aa: CASSQDMLGRTEAFF
j_gene: TRBJ2-5; v_gene: TRBV6-1; CDR3aa: CASSTTGGVGETQYF
j_gene: TRBJ1-2; v_gene: TRBV5-1; CDR3aa: CASSPNPSENYGYTF
j_gene: TRBJ1-2; v_gene: TRBV25-1; CDR3aa: CASLPTGGRGYTF
j_gene: TRBJ2-5; v_gene: TRBV4-1; CDR3aa: CASSQDARHQETQYF
j_gene: TRBJ2-5; v_gene: TRBV12-3/TRBV12-4; CDR3aa: CASRLAGNQETQYF
j_gene: TRBJ2-7; v_gene: TRBV11-2; CDR3aa: CASSREIGRADLYEQYF
j_gene: TRBJ1-3; v_gene: TRBV29-1; CDR3aa: CSVGLSGNTIYF
j_gene: TRBJ2-7; v_gene: TRBV11-2; CDR3aa: CASSLGWDGTYEQYF
j_gene: TRBJ2-5; v_gene: TRBV12-3/TRBV12-4; CDR3aa: CASRGTAKGEQETQYF
j_gene: TRBJ2-3; v_gene: TRBV10-2; CDR3aa: CATLGTSGGGTDTQYF
j_gene: TRBJ2-7; v_gene: TRBV6-1; CDR3aa: CASSLYQGAGEQYF
j_gene: TRBJ2-7; v_gene: TRBV20-1; CDR3aa: CSAREASGYYEQYF
j_gene: TRBJ2-1; v_gene: TRBV7-2; CDR3aa: CASSLTSGDNEQFF
j_gene: TRBJ1-2; v_gene: TRBV12-3/TRBV12-4; CDR3aa: CASSLSGSRGGGYTF
j_gene: TRBJ2-7; v_gene: TRBV12-3/TRBV12-4; CDR3aa: CASSPTIGTGGYEQYF
j_gene: TRBJ1-5; v_gene: TRBV15; CDR3aa: CATSRDRGQGSGAQHF
j_gene: TRBJ2-7; v_gene: TRBV5-5; CDR3aa: CASSLIGQRYEQYF
j_gene: TRBJ2-7; v_gene: TRBV7-9; CDR3aa: CASSLELGSRYF
j_gene: TRBJ2-3; v_gene: TRBV6-1; CDR3aa: CASSRLQSTDTQYF
j_gene: TRBJ2-2; v_gene: TRBV3-1; CDR3aa: CASSQPVVRGSGELFF
j_gene: TRBJ2-7; v_gene: TRBV12-3/TRBV12-4; CDR3aa: CASSVQGALYEQYF
j_gene: TRBJ2-1; v_gene: TRBV5-1; CDR3aa: CASSLTGPLGHEQFF
j_gene: TRBJ2-1; v_gene: TRBV10-3; CDR3aa: CAIRGDRRLNEQFF
j_gene: TRBJ2-7; v_gene: TRBV18; CDR3aa: CASSPDRASSEQYF
j_gene: TRBJ2-3; v_gene: TRBV27; CDR3aa: CASSRRGWSGTDTQYF
j_gene: TRBJ2-4; v_gene: TRBV29-1; CDR3aa: CSCAQDPAKNIQYF
j_gene: TRBJ2-1; v_gene: TRBV12-3/TRBV12-4; CDR3aa: CASKASGYNEQFF
j_gene: TRBJ1-1; v_gene: TRBV20-1; CDR3aa: CSATEDGLNTEAFF
j_gene: TRBJ1-2; v_gene: TRBV10-3; CDR3aa: CAISDQGGRSGYTF
j_gene: TRBJ2-2; v_gene: TRBV11-2; CDR3aa: CASSLDSGGATVHTGELFF
j_gene: TRBJ1-5; v_gene: TRBV6-5; CDR3aa: CASSLGQGSSSNQPQHF
j_gene: TRBJ1-5; v_gene: TRBV6-5; CDR3aa: CASSLGISSNQPQHF
j_gene: TRBJ2-7; v_gene: TRBV27; CDR3aa: CASSSRTGQWAEQYF
j_gene: TRBJ2-1; v_gene: TRBV20-1; CDR3aa: CSARVPRDWAYNEQFF
j_gene: TRBJ2-1; v_gene: TRBV30; CDR3aa: CAWSVNNEQFF
j_gene: TRBJ2-6; v_gene: TRBV6-1; CDR3aa: CASSGSGGLANVLTF
j_gene: TRBJ1-1; v_gene: TRBV11-2; CDR3aa: CASSLVTGNTEAFF
j_gene: TRBJ1-2; v_gene: TRBV14; CDR3aa: CASSQPGTLLYGYTF
j_gene: TRBJ1-2; v_gene: TRBV28; CDR3aa: CASSRGQGGGYGYTF
j_gene: TRBJ1-6; v_gene: TRBV7-9; CDR3aa: CASKSESPNSPLHF
j_gene: TRBJ2-7; v_gene: TRBV3-1; CDR3aa: CASSGSISPGFEQYF
j_gene: TRBJ1-5; v_gene: TRBV12-5; CDR3aa: CASGLGTVNQPQHF
j_gene: TRBJ2-5; v_gene: TRBV9; CDR3aa: CASSGDAGAAETQYF
j_gene: TRBJ2-3; v_gene: TRBV12-3/TRBV12-4; CDR3aa: CARGARADTQYF
j_gene: TRBJ2-2; v_gene: TRBV12-3/TRBV12-4; CDR3aa: CASRWQGIGELFF
j_gene: TRBJ1-5; v_gene: TRBV12-3/TRBV12-4; CDR3aa: CASSSQGSNQPQHF
j_gene: TRBJ2-1; v_gene: TRBV6-2/TRBV6-3; CDR3aa: CASSYQKLAGILNEQFF